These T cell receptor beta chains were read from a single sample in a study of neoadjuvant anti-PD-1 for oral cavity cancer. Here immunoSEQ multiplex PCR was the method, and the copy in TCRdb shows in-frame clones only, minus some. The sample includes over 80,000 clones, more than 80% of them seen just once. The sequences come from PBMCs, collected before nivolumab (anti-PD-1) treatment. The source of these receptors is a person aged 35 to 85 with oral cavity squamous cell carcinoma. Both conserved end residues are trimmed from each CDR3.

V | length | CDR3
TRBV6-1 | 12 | ASSDGGGNQPQH
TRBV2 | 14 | ASSVRGGRDPYEQY
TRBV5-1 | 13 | ASSLAGGQKETQY
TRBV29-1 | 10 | SVEVPPGGYT
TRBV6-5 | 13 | ASSYQTSGSYEQY
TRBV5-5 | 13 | ASSSREGGTDEQY
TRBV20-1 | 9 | STTGENEQY
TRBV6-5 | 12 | ASSYSPSSYEQY
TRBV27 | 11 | ASSYRGIGEQY
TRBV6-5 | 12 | ASSSMGGVTEAF
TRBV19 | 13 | ASNLQGTGANVLT
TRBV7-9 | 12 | ASSPSGPGTEAF
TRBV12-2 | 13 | ASRPPRSLNTEAF
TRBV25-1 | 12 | ASTDRDRSYEQY
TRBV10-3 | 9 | AISERDEQY
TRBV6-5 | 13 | ASSFYSGSQETQY
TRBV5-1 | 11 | ASSPSNTGELF
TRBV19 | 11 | ASTSQGIAEAF
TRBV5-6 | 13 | ASSLGLAGGETQY
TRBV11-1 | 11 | ASSQTGTGELF
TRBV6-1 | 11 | ASPTNGFTEAF
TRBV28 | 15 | ASMRDRADFSNQPQH
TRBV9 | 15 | ASSVAGGLSHHYGYT
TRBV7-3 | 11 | ASSSTRESEQY
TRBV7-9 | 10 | ASSNKREKLF
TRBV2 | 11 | ASSDGSADTQY
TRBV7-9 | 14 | ASSPPGRGGYNEQF
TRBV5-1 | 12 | ASSLRFRDTEAF
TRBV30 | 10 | AWSGGAPEQY
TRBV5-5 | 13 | ASSLEQGVYNEQF
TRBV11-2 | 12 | ASSLDASNQPQH
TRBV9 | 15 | ASSPAQTSGKQETQY
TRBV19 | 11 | ASSVSMNYGYT
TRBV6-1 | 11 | ASTTRQIYEQY
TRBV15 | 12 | ATSREGGDQPQH
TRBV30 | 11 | AWSPVGENIQY
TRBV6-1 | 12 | ASRKGGGNTEAF
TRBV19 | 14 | ASSIGHFVGGNEQY
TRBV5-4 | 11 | ASSLWEYNEQF
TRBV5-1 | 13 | ASSSGQLNTGELF
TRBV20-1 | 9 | SAPGTWEQF
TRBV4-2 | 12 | ASSQEGQSERAF
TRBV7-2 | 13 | ASSERASLGNTIY